This paragraph covers one TCR beta chain sequence. This may stem from a read error, because a much larger clone lies one nucleotide away. The CDR3 is 17 amino acids. This sample is part of a study of human T cells and chemical hapten exposure. Each CDR3 protein gets one entry after TCRdb re-called the RACE reads with MiXCR. The data show roughly 80,000 distinct CDR3 sequences, 7% to 9.5% seen once. Time point of the sample: healthy volunteer bleed at 6 weeks. Unseparated into fractions, whole blood served as the source from which total RNA was extracted. Input material: whole blood. This chain connects TRBV12-3 or TRBV12-4 to TRBJ1-1, with D perhaps matching TRBD1 (6 bases). This sequence originates from a female donor in good health. Some clones in this sample may be carry-over from other donors' samples. CDR3 nucleotides: TGTGCCAGCAGTTTTGGGAGGGGGGGGACATTGAAGACTGAAGCTTTCTTT. Encoded protein: CASSFGRGGTLKTEAFF.